This T cell receptor (beta chain) stems from a study of T cell responses to AZD1222 COVID-19 vaccine. Looked up from germline, CDR1 is SGDLS and CDR2 is YYNGEE. This CDR3 has 16 amino acids. V lost 4 bases, J lost 2 bases, and 5 bases stayed unmatched. Profiling relied on immunoSEQ multiplex PCR, and the TCRdb table lists in-frame clones only, not all of them. The sample has roughly 100,000 clones, 70% to 90% seen once. This specimen consisted of peripheral blood, obtained on day 0 of AZD1222 vaccination. The TCR sequence derives from an adult in good health. The gene calls are TRBV9 and TRBJ2-1; 11 nucleotides align to TRBD2. CDR3 sequence (DNA): TGTGCCAGCAGCCGTACTAGCGGGGGCACCTACAATGAGCAGTTCTTC. Protein: CASSRTSGGTYNEQFF.